This is a list of T cell receptor beta chains from one sample in a study of post-analysis software for immune sequencing data. From the PCR reads, TCRdb called clonotypes with MiXCR, one entry per CDR3 protein. The sample contains roughly 620,000 distinct CDR3 sequences, roughly 46% of which appear only once. The sequenced sample consisted of blood. These receptors came from a girl between 5 and 17 years old with multiple sclerosis. Both conserved end residues are part of each CDR3. The D gene is left open where the match is weak. Some rows mark clone size as missing; the rest say once, few, many or name a class of expanded clone.

NA	17	NA	TRBV15	TRBJ2-7	TGTGCCACCAGCAGAGATCCGGTGACTAGTTCAGGCTACGAGCAGTACTTC	CATSRDPVTSSGYEQYF
NA	13	NA	TRBV12-3/TRBV12-4	TRBJ1-1	TGTGCCGGCAGTTTAGTGGGAAACACTGAAGCTTTCTTT	CAGSLVGNTEAFF
NA	16	NA	TRBV7-2	TRBJ2-2	TGTGCCAGCAGCTTACGGGCTTACCTCGGGACCGGGGAGCTGTTTTTT	CASSLRAYLGTGELFF
NA	14	NA	TRBV5-1	TRBJ1-1	TGCGCCAGCAGCTTGGATTCTGTTCGGACTGAAGCTTTCTTT	CASSLDSVRTEAFF
few	13	TRBD1	TRBV29-1	TRBJ2-7	TGCAGCGTTGGACAGGGCGTCGCCTACGAGCAGTACTTC	CSVGQGVAYEQYF
NA	15	TRBD1	TRBV7-2	TRBJ2-7	TGTGCCAGCAGCGAAATCTGGGACAGAGCCTACGAGCAGTACTTC	CASSEIWDRAYEQYF
few	14	TRBD1	TRBV20-1	TRBJ2-7	TGCAGTGCTAGGACCGGGACAGGGAAAGACGAGCAGTACTTC	CSARTGTGKDEQYF
NA	14	NA	TRBV20-1	TRBJ1-1	TGCAGTGCTAGACCGGGAGGAGGGAACACTGAAGCTTTCTTT	CSARPGGGNTEAFF
NA	18	NA	TRBV5-1	TRBJ2-1	TGCGCCAGCAGCTCCATAGGACATCCTGACAGCTCCTACAATGAGCAGTTCTTC	CASSSIGHPDSSYNEQFF
few	16	NA	TRBV12-3/TRBV12-4	TRBJ1-2	TGTGCCAGCAGTCCCTTCACGACAGGTACCAACTATGGCTACACCTTC	CASSPFTTGTNYGYTF
NA	19	TRBD1	TRBV7-8	TRBJ2-2	TGTGCCAGCAGCTCTTCATTGGGACAGGGGGCTCAGAACACCGGGGAGCTGTTTTTT	CASSSSLGQGAQNTGELFF
NA	14	TRBD2	TRBV20-1	TRBJ2-7	TGCAGTGCTAGAGATCGGGGGGGACTCTACGAGCAGTACTTC	CSARDRGGLYEQYF
NA	14	NA	TRBV27	TRBJ2-3	TGTGCCAGCTCCAAAGGGGGGCCAAGTCGGGGGCAGTATTTT	CASSKGGPSRGQYF
NA	15	TRBD2	TRBV20-1	TRBJ2-7	TGCAGTGCTAGAGGAGTGACTAGCGGGAGATACGAGCAGTACTTC	CSARGVTSGRYEQYF
NA	14	NA	TRBV27	TRBJ1-6	TGTGCCAGCAGTTTAATTGCAAGTAATTCACCCCTCCACTTT	CASSLIASNSPLHF
NA	13	NA	TRBV12-3/TRBV12-4	TRBJ1-2	TGTGCCAGCAGTCCCCGTGAGATGAATGGCTACACCTTC	CASSPREMNGYTF
NA	12	TRBD1	TRBV7-8	TRBJ2-7	TGTGCCAGCAGCTCGACAGGGGGGCGGCAGTACTTC	CASSSTGGRQYF
NA	15	NA	TRBV5-1	TRBJ2-5	TGCGCCGCCAAAGTTAGTACAGTGTACCAAGAGACCCAGTACTTC	CAAKVSTVYQETQYF
NA	16	TRBD2	TRBV5-6	TRBJ2-5	TGTGCCAGCAGCAAACTAGCGGGGGGTCTCCAAGAGACCCAGTACTTC	CASSKLAGGLQETQYF
NA	13	NA	TRBV20-1	TRBJ1-4	TGCAGTGCTAGAGTGGCAGGTTATGAAAAACTGTTTTTT	CSARVAGYEKLFF
NA	15	NA	TRBV6-1	TRBJ2-7	TGTGCCAGCAGCGCCCAACCGACGGCGCCCTACGAGCAGTACTTC	CASSAQPTAPYEQYF
NA	17	NA	TRBV12-3/TRBV12-4	TRBJ2-5	TGTGCCAGCAGTTTTGGCGGAACAGGCGATTTCCAAGAGACCCAGTACTTC	CASSFGGTGDFQETQYF
NA	14	TRBD1	TRBV28	TRBJ1-5	TGTGCCAGCAGTCAGGACAGGGGCGGTCAGCCCCAGCATTTT	CASSQDRGGQPQHF
NA	16	TRBD2	TRBV7-2	TRBJ2-1	TGTGCCAGCAGCTTCTTTTCCAGCGGGACCTACAATGAGCAGTTCTTC	CASSFFSSGTYNEQFF
NA	12	NA	TRBV7-8	TRBJ2-1	TGTGCCAGCAGCCCGCGACAGGACAAGCAGTTCTTC	CASSPRQDKQFF
NA	15	NA	TRBV7-2	TRBJ2-3	TGTGCCAGCAGCTTAGCGAGAGCACGGACAGATACGCAGTATTTT	CASSLARARTDTQYF
NA	13	NA	TRBV3-1	TRBJ2-7	TGTGCCAGCAGCCCTGGGGGGTTCTACGAGCAGTACTTC	CASSPGGFYEQYF
few	18	NA	TRBV21-1	TRBJ2-6	TGTGCCAGCAGCAAAGTTCGGGGTTCCCACTCTGGGGCCAACGTCCTGACTTTC	CASSKVRGSHSGANVLTF
many	14	TRBD1	TRBV12-3/TRBV12-4	TRBJ2-7	TGTGCCAGCAGACCGGGACAGGGTCCCTACGAGCAGTACTTC	CASRPGQGPYEQYF
NA	11	NA	TRBV7-9	TRBJ2-5	TGTGCCATCTCAGGGCAAGAGACCCAGTACTTC	CAISGQETQYF
NA	14	TRBD1	TRBV10-3	TRBJ1-2	TGTGCCATCAGCGGGACAGTTAAGAACTATGGCTACACCTTC	CAISGTVKNYGYTF
few	10	NA	TRBV29-1	TRBJ2-7	TGCAGCGTTGGACAATACGAGCAGTACTTC	CSVGQYEQYF
NA	13	NA	TRBV20-1	TRBJ1-2	TGCAGTGCTGGGCGGACAGCCGACTATGGCTACACCTTC	CSAGRTADYGYTF
few	19	TRBD1	TRBV29-1	TRBJ2-5	TGCAGCGTTGATCCCGACCTGACAGGGTCACCGGCGGGCCAAGAGACCCAGTACTTC	CSVDPDLTGSPAGQETQYF
NA	18	NA	TRBV6-1	TRBJ1-1	TGTGCCAGCAGTGAAAGGAGCCTAACGGGACGGATGGGCACTGAAGCTTTCTTT	CASSERSLTGRMGTEAFF
few	12	TRBD1	TRBV6-6	TRBJ2-7	TGTGCCACTGGGACAGGGGCTTACGAGCAGTACTTC	CATGTGAYEQYF
once	14	NA	TRBV6-5	TRBJ2-2	TGTGCCAGCAGTTACCGTGGTCACACCGGGGAGCTGTTTTTT	CASSYRGHTGELFF
few	15	TRBD1	TRBV5-1	TRBJ2-3	TGCGCCAGCAGACTCCGGGACAGGGTCCCAGATACGCAGTATTTT	CASRLRDRVPDTQYF
few	17	NA	TRBV7-3	TRBJ2-3	TGTGCCAGCAGCTTAAGTGGGGGGGGGCGCAGCACAGATACGCAGTATTTT	CASSLSGGGRSTDTQYF
NA	22	NA	TRBV20-1	TRBJ2-7	TGCAGTGCTAGATACACGGGGGACCCAACAGAAGGGGAAGGGAATCTTTTACGCGAGCAGTACTTC	CSARYTGDPTEGEGNLLREQYF
NA	16	TRBD2	TRBV5-1	TRBJ2-2	TGCGCCAGCAGCTTGGCGAGACTAGCGGGCACCGGGGAGCTGTTTTTT	CASSLARLAGTGELFF
NA	14	NA	TRBV6-5	TRBJ2-1	TGTGCCAGCAGGCGGACGACTAGCTACAATGAGCAGTTCTTC	CASRRTTSYNEQFF
NA	14	NA	TRBV12-3/TRBV12-4	TRBJ1-2	TGTGCCAGCAGTTTCGTTGGGGCGGACTATGGCTACACCTTC	CASSFVGADYGYTF
few	13	NA	TRBV7-2	TRBJ2-3	TGTGCCAGCAGCTCCGGTATGGCAGATACGCAGTATTTT	CASSSGMADTQYF
NA	13	NA	TRBV6-2/TRBV6-3	TRBJ1-2	TGTGCCAGCAGTCCGGACACCTATTATGGCTACACCTTC	CASSPDTYYGYTF
NA	17	NA	TRBV12-3/TRBV12-4	TRBJ2-3	TGTGCCAGCAGTCGAAGGCGAGGGGGACTGAGCACAGATGCGCAGTATTTT	CASSRRRGGLSTDAQYF
NA	13	TRBD1	TRBV7-8	TRBJ1-5	TGTGCCAGCAGCACCTGGGACAGACAGCCCCAGCATTTT	CASSTWDRQPQHF
NA	12	NA	TRBV7-2	TRBJ2-2	TGTGCCAGCACCCAATCGGGCGGGGAGCTGTTTTTT	CASTQSGGELFF
NA	17	TRBD2	TRBV15	TRBJ2-1	TGTGCCACCAGCAGAGGAGGCTCACGGGGGGTGGCCAATGAGCAGTTCTTC	CATSRGGSRGVANEQFF
NA	15	NA	TRBV6-5	TRBJ1-2	TGTGCCAGCAGTTACTCGAGGGGTGCAGACTATGGCTACACCTTC	CASSYSRGADYGYTF
NA	16	NA	TRBV21-1	TRBJ2-7	TGTGCCAGCAGCAAAGAGGCAACAGGGCCGTACTACGAGCAGTACTTC	CASSKEATGPYYEQYF